This record looks at one T cell receptor beta chain sequence and its context. Its antigen is undetermined. This sample stems from a study of T cell responses to AZD1222 COVID-19 vaccine. Findings and limits, study-wide: Across spike, vaccine-associated CD4 TCRs were found, dominant at 160-218 and 743-854.

Repertoires were generated with immunoSEQ multiplex PCR, while TCRdb's copy carries only in-frame clones and drops some. The data show over 85,000 clones, approximately 90% seen once. Per germline, CDR1 MNHEY and CDR2 SMNVEV (reference sequence). Trimming took 6 bases from V and 2 from J, leaving 13 bases between them. The CDR3 is 14 residues long. This chain joins TRBV27 and TRBJ1-2; possible D gene TRBD1, 6 bases. This clonotype originated in an adult in good health. The sequences come from peripheral blood, collected on day 0 of AZD1222 vaccination. The CDR3 coding sequence is TGTGCCAGCAGGGAAACAGGGCCCAACTATGGCTACACCTTC. This sequence encodes CASRETGPNYGYTF.